This TCR beta chain was observed in a study of blood T cell repertoires in COVID-19. Study-level information: Samples taken during acute and convalescent COVID-19 were collected in the United States, Italy and Spain.

Per the study methods: Quantification of nucleated cells was approximated via reference gene primer amplification. Clones were read by immunoSEQ multiplex PCR, and TCRdb kept only the in-frame ones, dropping some. That table furnishes V, J and clone size, whereas the DNA furnished D and trimming. The table records some 240,000 clones, over 75% of them present only once. Trimming shortened V by 4 bases and J by 0 bases, and 9 bases separated the two germline ends. Germline V lookup: CDR1 LNHDA, CDR2 SQIVND (reference sequence). The CDR3 has 14 amino acids. The TCR was taken from a woman aged 70-85 years with COVID-19, enrolled during active disease. The rearrangement links TRBV19 to TRBJ1-1; D possibly corresponds to TRBD1 (5 bases). Sequencing was carried out using peripheral blood. CDR3 loop: CASSTQGLNTEAFF. In DNA, the CDR3 is TGTGCCAGTAGTACCCAGGGTCTGAACACTGAAGCTTTCTTT.